A selection of T cell receptor beta chains follows, all from one sample in a study of T-cell memory formation after mild COVID-19. Using its own MiXCR run on the 5' RACE reads, TCRdb lists one record per CDR3 protein. The sample has about 430,000 distinct CDR3 sequences; approximately 25% are singletons. The sequenced sample consisted of PBMCs or a T cell subset sorted from them (not recorded which). These receptors originate from an adult woman who had mild COVID-19 (a few samples of this study predate the infection). Cell type and time point are not known. CDR3s include the opening cysteine and the closing phenylalanine or tryptophan. The D gene is left open where the match is weak. Only part of the rows carry a size: once, few, many, or a class if the clone is expanded.

d_call,v_call,j_call,clone_size,cdr3_aa,cdr3_nt
TRBD1,TRBV7-6,TRBJ2-2,NA,CASSSYRGRVGELFF,TGTGCCAGCAGCTCATACAGGGGGCGCGTCGGGGAGCTGTTTTTT
TRBD1,TRBV7-3,TRBJ2-3,NA,CASSLHPGTASTDTQYF,TGTGCCAGCAGCTTACACCCCGGGACAGCAAGCACAGATACGCAGTATTTT
NA,TRBV3-1,TRBJ1-2,few,CASSQDFAGRGYTF,TGTGCCAGCAGCCAAGATTTCGCAGGTCGGGGCTACACCTTC
NA,TRBV12-3/TRBV12-4,TRBJ1-6,NA,CASSLNAGRPNSPLHF,TGTGCCAGCAGTTTAAATGCGGGGCGGCCTAATTCACCCCTCCACTTT
TRBD1,TRBV5-1,TRBJ1-2,NA,CASSREGQKYGYTF,TGCGCCAGCAGTAGGGAGGGACAGAAGTATGGCTACACCTTC
TRBD2,TRBV7-6,TRBJ2-3,few,CASSPRLAGGPGDTQYF,TGTGCCAGCAGCCCTCGACTAGCGGGGGGGCCTGGAGATACGCAGTATTTT
NA,TRBV12-3/TRBV12-4,TRBJ2-1,NA,CASTVLRGLNEQFF,TGTGCCAGCACAGTACTCCGTGGTCTCAATGAGCAGTTCTTC
NA,TRBV5-1,TRBJ1-1,few,CASSFYGGGNTEAFF,TGCGCCAGCAGCTTTTATGGGGGAGGCAACACTGAAGCTTTCTTT
TRBD1,TRBV19,TRBJ2-7,NA,CASSQTGVPYEQYF,TGTGCCAGTAGCCAGACAGGGGTCCCCTACGAGCAGTACTTC
TRBD2,TRBV24-1,TRBJ2-1,NA,CATSDPLSGGDYNEQFF,TGTGCCACCAGTGATCCGCTGAGCGGGGGGGACTACAATGAGCAGTTCTTC
NA,TRBV6-2/TRBV6-3,TRBJ2-2,NA,CVAGDRTGELFF,TGTGTAGCTGGGGATCGGACCGGGGAGCTGTTTTTT
NA,TRBV5-1,TRBJ2-7,many,CASSSGTPNNEQYF,TGCGCCAGCAGCTCTGGGACGCCGAACAACGAGCAGTACTTC
NA,TRBV20-1,TRBJ1-1,few,CSAGKGTEAFF,TGCAGTGCAGGGAAAGGGACTGAAGCTTTCTTT
TRBD2,TRBV7-3,TRBJ2-1,NA,CASSLELAGGGEQFF,TGTGCCAGCAGCTTGGAACTAGCGGGAGGGGGTGAGCAGTTCTTC
TRBD1,TRBV5-1,TRBJ2-2,once,CASSLRTGGDGELFF,TGCGCCAGCAGCCTGCGCACAGGGGGCGATGGGGAGCTGTTTTTT
NA,TRBV12-3/TRBV12-4,TRBJ2-7,NA,CASRAGGTLSYEQYF,TGTGCCAGCAGAGCAGGAGGGACGCTCTCCTACGAGCAGTACTTC
TRBD1,TRBV7-9,TRBJ1-1,NA,CASSSSTGTNTEAFF,TGTGCCAGCAGCTCCTCGACAGGGACCAACACTGAAGCTTTCTTT
NA,TRBV6-5,TRBJ2-7,NA,CASRQWQGSPPYEQYF,TGTGCCAGCAGACAATGGCAGGGTTCCCCTCCCTACGAGCAGTACTTC
NA,TRBV29-1,TRBJ1-2,few,CSVEGTSQGFYGYTF,TGCAGCGTTGAAGGTACCTCTCAGGGGTTCTATGGCTACACCTTC
NA,TRBV12-3/TRBV12-4,TRBJ2-7,few,CASSPPYEQYF,TGTGCCAGCAGTCCCCCCTACGAGCAGTACTTC
NA,TRBV15,TRBJ2-1,few,CATSIEGSYNEQFF,TGTGCCACCAGCATTGAGGGCTCCTACAATGAGCAGTTCTTC
TRBD2,TRBV12-3/TRBV12-4,TRBJ2-3,few,CASSWTSGGTSTDTQYF,TGTGCCAGCAGCTGGACTAGCGGGGGGACTAGCACAGATACGCAGTATTTT
NA,TRBV6-5,TRBJ2-7,NA,CASSYSRGREQYF,TGTGCCAGCAGTTACTCGAGGGGACGAGAGCAGTACTTC
TRBD1,TRBV6-5,TRBJ2-7,NA,CASSSPKDRGLVGTDEQYF,TGTGCCAGCAGTTCACCAAAGGACAGGGGGCTCGTGGGAACGGACGAGCAGTACTTC
NA,TRBV7-9,TRBJ2-1,few,CASSLGGNINEQFF,TGTGCCAGCAGCTTAGGGGGTAATATTAATGAGCAGTTCTTC
NA,TRBV20-1,TRBJ2-1,NA,CSARDRDNEQFF,TGCAGTGCTAGGGACAGAGACAATGAGCAGTTCTTC
NA,TRBV2,TRBJ2-7,NA,CASSEAGVIYEQYF,TGTGCCAGCAGTGAAGCGGGGGTGATCTACGAGCAGTACTTC
TRBD1,TRBV7-9,TRBJ2-3,once,CASSPLTGGYTDTQYF,TGTGCCAGCAGCCCCCTGACAGGGGGCTACACAGATACGCAGTATTTT
TRBD1,TRBV7-2,TRBJ2-7,NA,CASSYRTGGQEQYF,TGTGCCAGCAGCTATCGGACAGGGGGGCAGGAGCAGTACTTC
TRBD1,TRBV5-1,TRBJ2-2,NA,CASSLAGTGDTGELFF,TGCGCCAGCAGCTTGGCCGGGACAGGGGACACCGGGGAGCTGTTTTTT
NA,TRBV29-1,TRBJ2-3,few,CSVDRAEDRDTQYF,TGCAGCGTTGATCGCGCGGAAGACCGAGATACGCAGTATTTT
NA,TRBV20-1,TRBJ2-3,many,CSATHPPSTDTQYF,TGCAGTGCCACCCACCCGCCTAGCACAGATACGCAGTATTTT
NA,TRBV24-1,TRBJ2-1,few,CATSDLPSVSSYNEQFF,TGTGCCACCAGTGATTTGCCTAGCGTGAGCTCCTACAATGAGCAGTTCTTC
TRBD1,TRBV12-3/TRBV12-4,TRBJ1-5,few,CASSSGTVSNQPQHF,TGTGCCAGCAGCTCCGGGACAGTTAGCAATCAGCCCCAGCATTTT
NA,TRBV2,TRBJ2-3,NA,CASSVTGLDTDTQYF,TGTGCCAGCAGTGTAACAGGCCTAGACACAGATACGCAGTATTTT
TRBD2,TRBV7-9,TRBJ2-3,NA,CASSLAGRGFTDTQYF,TGTGCCAGCAGCTTAGCCGGGAGGGGATTCACAGATACGCAGTATTTT
NA,TRBV24-1,TRBJ2-7,NA,CATSVGRGPSYEQYF,TGTGCCACCAGTGTGGGACGAGGACCGTCCTACGAGCAGTACTTC
NA,TRBV7-9,TRBJ2-7,few,CASSYGVGGAAGEQYF,TGTGCCAGCAGCTACGGTGTCGGTGGGGCGGCGGGGGAGCAGTACTTC
TRBD2,TRBV7-2,TRBJ2-3,NA,CASSLRLSGGLTDTQYF,TGTGCCAGCAGCCTTCGACTAAGCGGGGGTCTCACAGATACGCAGTATTTT
NA,TRBV6-2/TRBV6-3,TRBJ2-3,few,CASSYSESTDTQYF,TGTGCCAGCAGTTATAGCGAAAGCACAGATACGCAGTATTTT
NA,TRBV7-6,TRBJ2-7,NA,CASSLGGPAGQYF,TGTGCCAGCAGCTTAGGGGGTCCCGCTGGGCAGTACTTC
NA,TRBV18,TRBJ2-7,NA,CASSPKALSYEQYF,TGTGCCAGCTCACCTAAGGCACTCTCCTACGAGCAGTACTTC
NA,TRBV5-4,TRBJ1-1,NA,CASSLSAPSPGQEAFF,TGTGCCAGCAGCTTGTCGGCCCCGTCCCCGGGACAAGAAGCTTTCTTT
TRBD2,TRBV7-9,TRBJ2-7,NA,CASSPSGRTYEQYF,TGTGCCAGCAGCCCTAGCGGGAGGACCTACGAGCAGTACTTC
NA,TRBV3-1,TRBJ2-5,NA,CASSRTGNRETQYF,TGTGCCAGCAGCCGTACAGGGAACCGAGAGACCCAGTACTTC
NA,TRBV5-5,TRBJ2-2,many,CASSFSASGELFF,TGTGCCAGCAGCTTCTCGGCATCCGGGGAGCTGTTTTTT
NA,TRBV5-4,TRBJ2-1,NA,CASSLLMEQFF,TGTGCCAGCAGCTTGCTTATGGAGCAGTTCTTC
NA,TRBV7-2,TRBJ1-2,few,CASSLAPTARGYTF,TGTGCCAGCAGCTTAGCACCGACAGCGCGCGGCTACACCTTC
NA,TRBV28,TRBJ2-2,few,CASSLPGGELFF,TGTGCCAGCAGTTTACCTGGCGGGGAGCTGTTTTTT
NA,TRBV12-3/TRBV12-4,TRBJ1-1,few,CASSLPDRYTEAFF,TGTGCCAGCAGTTTACCCGACAGATACACTGAAGCTTTCTTT
NA,TRBV7-9,TRBJ2-7,NA,CASSLGVTYEQYF,TGTGCCAGCAGCTTAGGGGTAACCTACGAGCAGTACTTC
NA,TRBV6-5,TRBJ1-2,few,CASSLAQGGGYTF,TGTGCCAGCAGCTTAGCTCAGGGTGGGGGCTACACCTTC
NA,TRBV24-1,TRBJ1-1,NA,CATNRTLNTEAFF,TGTGCCACCAATAGAACACTGAACACTGAAGCTTTCTTT
NA,TRBV7-2,TRBJ2-7,few,CASSLPRAVEQYF,TGTGCCAGCAGCTTACCTAGGGCTGTAGAGCAGTACTTC
NA,TRBV12-3/TRBV12-4,TRBJ1-5,NA,CASSPVVPGEYSNQPQHF,TGTGCCAGCAGCCCCGTAGTCCCGGGGGAATATAGCAATCAGCCCCAGCATTTT
NA,TRBV27,TRBJ2-6,few,CASSLSNGAGANVLTF,TGTGCCAGCAGTTTATCGAATGGGGCGGGGGCCAACGTCCTGACTTTC
NA,TRBV5-1,TRBJ1-2,NA,CASSATEGYGYTF,TGCGCCAGCAGCGCTACCGAGGGGTATGGCTACACCTTC
NA,TRBV7-3,TRBJ1-2,few,CASSLTRSGPDGYTF,TGTGCCAGCAGCTTAACGAGGTCGGGGCCTGATGGCTACACCTTC
TRBD2,TRBV18,TRBJ2-5,NA,CASSPTSRETQYF,TGTGCCAGCTCCCCGACTAGCAGAGAGACCCAGTACTTC
NA,TRBV12-3/TRBV12-4,TRBJ1-3,once,CGSGGNTIYF,TGTGGCTCGGGAGGAAACACCATATATTTT